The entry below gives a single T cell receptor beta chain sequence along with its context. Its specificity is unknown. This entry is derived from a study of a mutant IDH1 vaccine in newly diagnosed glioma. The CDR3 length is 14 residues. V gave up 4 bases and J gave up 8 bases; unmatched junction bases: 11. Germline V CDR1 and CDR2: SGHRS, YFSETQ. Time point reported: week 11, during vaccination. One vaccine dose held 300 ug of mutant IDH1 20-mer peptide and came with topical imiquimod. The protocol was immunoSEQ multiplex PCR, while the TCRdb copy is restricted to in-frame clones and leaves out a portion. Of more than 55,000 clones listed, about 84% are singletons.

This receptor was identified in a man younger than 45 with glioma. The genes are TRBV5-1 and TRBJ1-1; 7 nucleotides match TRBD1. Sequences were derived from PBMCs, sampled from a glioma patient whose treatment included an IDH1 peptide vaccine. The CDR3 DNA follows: TGCGCCAGCAGCCAGCCCGGGACAGAGAGAGAAGCTTTCTTT. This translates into CASSQPGTEREAFF.